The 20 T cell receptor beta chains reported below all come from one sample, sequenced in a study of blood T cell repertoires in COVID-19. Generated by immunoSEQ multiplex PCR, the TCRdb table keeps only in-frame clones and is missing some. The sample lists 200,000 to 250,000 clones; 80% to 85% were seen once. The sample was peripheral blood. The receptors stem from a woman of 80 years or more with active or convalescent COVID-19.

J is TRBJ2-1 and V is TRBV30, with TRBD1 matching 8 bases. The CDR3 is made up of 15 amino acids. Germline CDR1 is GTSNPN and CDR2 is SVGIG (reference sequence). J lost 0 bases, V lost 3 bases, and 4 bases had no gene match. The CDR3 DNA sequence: TGTGCCTGGAGCCTTACAGGGGGCTCCTACAATGAGCAGTTCTTC. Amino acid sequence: CAWSLTGGSYNEQFF. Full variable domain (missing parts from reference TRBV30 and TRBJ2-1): SQTIHQWPATLVQPVGSPLSLECTVEGTSNPNLYWYRQAAGRGLQLLFYSVGIGQISSEVPQNLSASRPQDRQFILSSKKLLLSDSGFYLCAWSLTGGSYNEQFFGPGTRLTVL.

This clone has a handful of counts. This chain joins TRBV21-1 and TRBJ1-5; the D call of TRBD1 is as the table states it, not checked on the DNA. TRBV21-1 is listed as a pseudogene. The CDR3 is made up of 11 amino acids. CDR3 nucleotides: TGTGCCAGCAGCAAAGCCCAGGGCTCTTATTTT. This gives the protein CASSKAQGSYF.

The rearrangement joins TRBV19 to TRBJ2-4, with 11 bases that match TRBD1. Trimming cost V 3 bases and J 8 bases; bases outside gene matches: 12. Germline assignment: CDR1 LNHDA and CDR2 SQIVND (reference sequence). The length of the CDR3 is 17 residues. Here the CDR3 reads CASSMDRTGGYHDIQYF. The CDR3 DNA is TGTGCCAGTAGTATGGATAGGACAGGGGGCTACCATGACATTCAGTACTTC.

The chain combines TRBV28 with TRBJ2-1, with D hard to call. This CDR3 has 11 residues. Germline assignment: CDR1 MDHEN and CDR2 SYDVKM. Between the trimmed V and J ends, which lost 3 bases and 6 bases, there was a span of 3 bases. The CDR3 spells CASSFLNEQFF. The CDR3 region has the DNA TGTGCCAGCAGTTTTCTCAATGAGCAGTTCTTC.

DNA for the CDR3: TGTGCCAGCATCCAGGGAAAAATGGGTTCACCCCTCCACTTT. Translation: CASIQGKMGSPLHF. This chain connects TRBV2 to TRBJ1-6, with D possibly being TRBD1 (5 bases). Trimming pared 7 bases from V and 9 bases from J, leaving 16 bases between. The CDR3 spans 14 residues. Germline values: CDR1 SNHLY, CDR2 FYNNEI.

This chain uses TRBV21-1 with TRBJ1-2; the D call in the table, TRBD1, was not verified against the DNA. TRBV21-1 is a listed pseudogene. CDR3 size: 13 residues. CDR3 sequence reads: CASPRQAPVGYTF. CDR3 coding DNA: TGTGCCAGCCCCCGACAGGCCCCAGTCGGCTACACCTTC.

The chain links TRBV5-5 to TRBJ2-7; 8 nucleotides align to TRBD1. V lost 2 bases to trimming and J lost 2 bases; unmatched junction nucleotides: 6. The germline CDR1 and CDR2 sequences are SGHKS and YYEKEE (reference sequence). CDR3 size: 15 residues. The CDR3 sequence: CASSLTGQETYEQYF. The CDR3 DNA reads TGTGCCAGCAGCTTAACGGGACAGGAGACCTACGAGCAGTACTTC. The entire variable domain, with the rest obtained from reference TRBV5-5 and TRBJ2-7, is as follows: DAGVTQSPTHLIKTRGQQVTLRCSPISGHKSVSWYQQVLGQGPQFIFQYYEKEERGRGNFPDRFSARQFPNYSSELNVNALLLGDSALYLCASSLTGQETYEQYFGPGTRLTVT.

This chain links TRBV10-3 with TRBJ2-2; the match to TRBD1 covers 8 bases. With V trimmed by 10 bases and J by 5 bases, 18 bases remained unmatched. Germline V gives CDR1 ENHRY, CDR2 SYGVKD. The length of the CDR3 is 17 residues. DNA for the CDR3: TGTGCCACCATTGACAGGGGACGCGACGGGATTACCGGGGAGCTGTTTTTT. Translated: CATIDRGRDGITGELFF.

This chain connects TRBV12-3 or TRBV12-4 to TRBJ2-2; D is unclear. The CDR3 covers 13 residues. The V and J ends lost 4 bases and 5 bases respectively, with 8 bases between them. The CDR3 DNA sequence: TGTGCCAGCAGTTCCTACCCTACCGGGGAGCTGTTTTTT. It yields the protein CASSSYPTGELFF.

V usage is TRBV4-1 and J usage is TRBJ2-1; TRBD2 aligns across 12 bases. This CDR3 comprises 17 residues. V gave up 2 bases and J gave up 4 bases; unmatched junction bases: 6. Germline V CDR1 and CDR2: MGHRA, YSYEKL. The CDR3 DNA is TGCGCCAGCAGCCAATCTAGCGGGGGGGCCGCATACAATGAGCAGTTCTTC. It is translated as CASSQSSGGAAYNEQFF.

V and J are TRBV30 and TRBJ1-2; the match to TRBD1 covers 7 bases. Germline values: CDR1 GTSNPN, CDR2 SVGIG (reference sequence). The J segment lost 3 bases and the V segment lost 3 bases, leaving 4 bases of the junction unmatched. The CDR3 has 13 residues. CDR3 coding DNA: TGTGCCTGGAGCACGGGACAGTACTATGGCTACACCTTC. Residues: CAWSTGQYYGYTF. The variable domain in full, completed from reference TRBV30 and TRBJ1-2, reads SQTIHQWPATLVQPVGSPLSLECTVEGTSNPNLYWYRQAAGRGLQLLFYSVGIGQISSEVPQNLSASRPQDRQFILSSKKLLLSDSGFYLCAWSTGQYYGYTFGSGTRLTVV.

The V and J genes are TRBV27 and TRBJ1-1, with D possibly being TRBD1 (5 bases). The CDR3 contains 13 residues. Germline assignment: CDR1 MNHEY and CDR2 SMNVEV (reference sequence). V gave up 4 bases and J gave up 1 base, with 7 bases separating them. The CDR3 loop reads CASSYRGNTEAFF. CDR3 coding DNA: TGTGCCAGCAGTTATAGGGGGAACACTGAAGCTTTCTTT.

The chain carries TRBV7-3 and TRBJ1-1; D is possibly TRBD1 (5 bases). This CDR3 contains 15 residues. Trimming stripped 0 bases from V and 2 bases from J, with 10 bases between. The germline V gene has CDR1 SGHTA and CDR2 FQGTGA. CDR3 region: CASSLTGWGNTEAFF. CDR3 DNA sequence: TGTGCCAGCAGCTTAACAGGGTGGGGCAACACTGAAGCTTTCTTT. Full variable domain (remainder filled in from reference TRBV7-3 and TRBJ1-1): GAGVSQTPSNKVTEKGKYVELRCDPISGHTALYWYRQSLGQGPEFLIYFQGTGAADDSGLPNDRFFAVRPEGSVSTLKIQRTERGDSAVYLCASSLTGWGNTEAFFGQGTRLTVV.

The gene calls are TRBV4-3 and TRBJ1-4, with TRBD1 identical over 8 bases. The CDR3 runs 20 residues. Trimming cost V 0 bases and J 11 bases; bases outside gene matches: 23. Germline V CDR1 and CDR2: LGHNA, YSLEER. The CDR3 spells CASSQDVPSPNRGRDRKLFF. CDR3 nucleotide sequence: TGCGCCAGCAGCCAAGACGTCCCCTCGCCGAACAGGGGGAGGGATAGGAAACTGTTTTTT.

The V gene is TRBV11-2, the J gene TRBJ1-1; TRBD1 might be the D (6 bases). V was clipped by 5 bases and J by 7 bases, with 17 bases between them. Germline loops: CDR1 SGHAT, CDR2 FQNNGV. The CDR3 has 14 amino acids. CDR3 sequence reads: CASSALMRTVEAFF. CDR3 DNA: TGTGCCAGCAGCGCGCTCATGCGGACAGTTGAAGCTTTCTTT.

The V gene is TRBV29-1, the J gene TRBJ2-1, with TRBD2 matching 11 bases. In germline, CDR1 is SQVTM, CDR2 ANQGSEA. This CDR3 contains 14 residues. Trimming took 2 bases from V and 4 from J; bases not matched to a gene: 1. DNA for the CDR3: TGCAGCGTTGAACGGACTAGCGGGTACAATGAGCAGTTCTTC. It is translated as CSVERTSGYNEQFF.

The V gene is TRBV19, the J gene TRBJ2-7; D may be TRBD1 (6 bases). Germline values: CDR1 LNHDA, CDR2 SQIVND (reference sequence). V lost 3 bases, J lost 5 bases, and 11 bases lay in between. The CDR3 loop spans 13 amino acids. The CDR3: CASSITGSDEQYF. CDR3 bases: TGTGCCAGTAGTATCACAGGGAGCGACGAGCAGTACTTC.

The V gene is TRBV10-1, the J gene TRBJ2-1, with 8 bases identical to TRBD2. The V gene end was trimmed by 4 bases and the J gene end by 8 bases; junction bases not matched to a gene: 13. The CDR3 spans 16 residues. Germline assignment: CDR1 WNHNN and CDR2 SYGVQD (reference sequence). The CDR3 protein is CASSGGWGGRLDEQFF. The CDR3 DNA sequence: TGCGCCAGCAGTGGGGGGTGGGGCGGGAGGCTCGATGAGCAGTTCTTC.

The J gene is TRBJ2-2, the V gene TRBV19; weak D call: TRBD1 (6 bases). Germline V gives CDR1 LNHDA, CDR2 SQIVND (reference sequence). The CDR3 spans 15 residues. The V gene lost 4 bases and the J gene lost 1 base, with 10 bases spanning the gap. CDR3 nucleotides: TGTGCCAGTAGTACCGGGACAAAGAACACCGGGGAGCTGTTTTTT. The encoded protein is CASSTGTKNTGELFF.

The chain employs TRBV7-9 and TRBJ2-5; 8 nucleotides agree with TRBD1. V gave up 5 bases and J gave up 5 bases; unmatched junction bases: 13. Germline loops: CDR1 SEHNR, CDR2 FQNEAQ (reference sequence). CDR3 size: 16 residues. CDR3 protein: CASSHTGSGGEETQYF. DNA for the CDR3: TGTGCCAGCAGCCATACGGGATCAGGGGGCGAGGAGACCCAGTACTTC.